This T cell receptor beta chain is drawn from a study of metastatic and nonmetastatic thyroid tumors. Study-wide background: Where malignant and benign thyroid patients were concerned, repertoires were compared across blood and tumor or nodule tissue. Study-level results: As reported, TCR beta diversity in blood and tumor was significantly higher in malignant thyroid tumors than in benign nodules.

TCRdb re-processed the PCR reads through MiXCR. The sample lists tens of thousands of clones, about an eighth occurring once. In the case of this clone: The target antigen is unknown.

The CDR3 totals 14 residues. From germline, CDR1 is DFQATT and CDR2 SNEGSKA (reference sequence). V lost 0 bases to trimming and J lost 5 bases, with 11 bases between them. All patients were untreated before thyroid surgery. The V gene is TRBV20-1, the J gene TRBJ2-1; D not resolved. This TCR was sampled from a female donor with papillary thyroid cancer or a benign thyroid nodule (not recorded which). Some clones in this sample may be carry-over from other donors' samples. Source material: blood. The CDR3 DNA follows: TGCAGTGCTAGAGATCTGGACGGAGACAATGAGCAGTTCTTC. Encoded protein: CSARDLDGDNEQFF.